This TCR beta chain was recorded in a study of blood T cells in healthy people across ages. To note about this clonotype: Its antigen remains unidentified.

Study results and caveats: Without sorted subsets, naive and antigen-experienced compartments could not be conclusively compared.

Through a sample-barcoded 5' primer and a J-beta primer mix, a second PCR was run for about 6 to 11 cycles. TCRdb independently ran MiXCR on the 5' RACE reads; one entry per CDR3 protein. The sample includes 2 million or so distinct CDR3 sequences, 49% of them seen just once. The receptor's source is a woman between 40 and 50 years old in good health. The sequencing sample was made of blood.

CDR3 bases: TGTGCCAGCAGTCCCAAGGCCGGGGGGGGTTCGGAGACCCAGTACTTC. The encoded protein is CASSPKAGGGSETQYF. The chain employs TRBV12-3 or TRBV12-4 and TRBJ2-5; TRBD2 matches 8 bases. The CDR3 is 16 amino acids. V shed 5 bases, J shed 5 bases, and the junction held 13 bases outside the gene matches.